A single sample gave rise to the 15 T cell receptor beta chains below, sequenced in a study of T cell changes during pregnancy in multiple sclerosis. Sequencing used immunoSEQ multiplex PCR; TCRdb keeps in-frame clones, though not all of them. The sample yields over 70,000 clones, roughly 93% seen once. Sequences were derived from peripheral blood, sampled in the third trimester of pregnancy. These receptors were taken from a female donor with multiple sclerosis, enrolled in a pregnancy study.

The chain couples TRBV18 to TRBJ2-5; D perhaps matches TRBD1 (5 bases). Germline lookup yields CDR1 KGHSH and CDR2 LQKENI. This CDR3 spans 15 amino acids. Trimming stripped 4 bases from V and 2 bases from J, with 14 bases between. The CDR3 reads CASSQRGPPQETQYF. For the CDR3, the DNA is TGTGCCAGCTCACAAAGGGGTCCCCCTCAAGAGACCCAGTACTTC.

The V gene is TRBV28, the J gene TRBJ1-2; D remains ambiguous. Trimming stripped 5 bases from V and 2 bases from J, with 3 bases between. The germline V gene encodes CDR1 MDHEN and CDR2 SYDVKM. The CDR3 has 11 residues. The DNA of the CDR3 is TGTGCCAGCAGTCAGAACTATGGCTACACCTTC. It encodes CASSQNYGYTF.

V and J are TRBV4-1 and TRBJ1-4, with a tentative D call TRBD1 (5 bases). This CDR3 has 16 amino acids. Germline loops: CDR1 MGHRA, CDR2 YSYEKL. V lost 2 bases and J lost 6, with 16 bases in between. The CDR3 region is CASSQWGRGADEKLFF. CDR3 in DNA: TGCGCCAGCAGCCAATGGGGCCGTGGAGCAGATGAAAAACTGTTTTTT.

This sequence joins TRBV7-2 and TRBJ2-1; D uncertain. Germline lookup yields CDR1 SGHTA and CDR2 FQGNSA. The CDR3 is 13 amino acids. Trimming stripped 1 base from V and 4 bases from J, with 5 bases between. The CDR3 DNA reads as TGTGCCAGCAGCTTAGTCTTGTACAATGAGCAGTTCTTC. It codes for CASSLVLYNEQFF.

J is TRBJ2-7 and V is TRBV7-2; the D is unclear. The CDR3 contains 11 residues. Trimming removed 6 bases at V and 6 bases at J, with 9 bases between. Germline V lookup: CDR1 SGHTA, CDR2 FQGNSA. The CDR3 nucleotides read TGTGCCAGCAGTTCTTCCGGCGAGCAGTACTTC. The encoded protein is CASSSSGEQYF.

The CDR3 sequence: CASGDRAKNIQYF. In DNA form, the CDR3 reads TGTGCCAGTGGAGACAGAGCCAAAAACATTCAGTACTTC. The rearrangement uses TRBV19 and TRBJ2-4; TRBD1 might be the D (5 bases). The germline CDR1 and CDR2 sequences are LNHDA and SQIVND (reference sequence). The CDR3 is 13 residues long. Trimming shortened V by 8 bases and J by 0 bases, and 8 bases separated the two germline ends.

The chain carries TRBV15 and TRBJ2-4; D perhaps matches TRBD1 (6 bases). The V gene lost 0 bases and the J gene lost 2 bases, with 17 bases spanning the gap. The V gene's germline CDR1 is LNHNV and CDR2 YYDKDF (reference sequence). This CDR3 is built from 18 residues. The DNA of the CDR3 is TGTGCCACCAGCAGAGAGGTAATGGACAGAACTACCAAAAACATTCAGTACTTC. Amino acids: CATSREVMDRTTKNIQYF.

This clone was seen only once. V gene TRBV29-1 combines with J gene TRBJ1-4; 7 nucleotides agree with TRBD1. The CDR3 is 13 amino acids. The J segment lost 3 bases and the V segment lost 6 bases, leaving 4 bases of the junction unmatched. Germline CDR1 and CDR2: SQVTM and ANQGSEA. The CDR3 spells CSVGDSSNEKLFF. CDR3 bases: TGCAGCGTGGGGGACAGCTCTAATGAAAAACTGTTTTTT.

The chain recombines TRBV18 with TRBJ1-1; TRBD1 agrees at 9 bases. This CDR3 spans 16 amino acids. Germline V gives CDR1 KGHSH, CDR2 LQKENI. This CDR3 is CATQDNGNRGPGEAFF. The CDR3, as DNA: TGTGCTACACAAGATAACGGAAACAGGGGGCCGGGGGAAGCTTTCTTT.

The genes are TRBV9 and TRBJ2-2; TRBD1 matches at 7 bases. V shed 5 bases and J 7 bases; nucleotides not matched to a gene: 14. CDR1 and CDR2 (germline): SGDLS, YYNGEE. CDR3 length: 16 residues. The CDR3 sequence: CASSRRQGETLGELFF. As DNA, the CDR3 is TGTGCCAGCAGTCGAAGACAGGGCGAGACTCTCGGGGAGCTGTTTTTT.

The chain employs TRBV4-2 and TRBJ2-1; D may be TRBD1 (5 bases). V dropped 0 bases and J dropped 5 bases, with 11 bases sitting between them. The CDR3 covers 15 residues. CDR1 is LGHNA, CDR2 YNFKEQ, per germline. As DNA, the CDR3 is TGTGCCAGCAGCCAAGAAGGGCAGGGCCACAATGAGCAGTTCTTC. Protein sequence: CASSQEGQGHNEQFF.

The chain uses TRBV11-2 and TRBJ2-2, with 7 bases lining up with TRBD2. V lost 4 bases to trimming and J lost 5 bases; unmatched junction nucleotides: 1. The CDR3 is 13 residues long. Germline assignment: CDR1 SGHAT and CDR2 FQNNGV. CDR3: CASSWGGTGELFF. The CDR3 nucleotides read TGTGCCAGCAGCTGGGGAGGGACCGGGGAGCTGTTTTTT.

The V and J genes are TRBV13 and TRBJ2-1; 9 bases fit TRBD2. There are 18 residues in the CDR3. Losses at the gene ends were 2 bases for V and 6 bases for J; bases not matched to a gene: 14. Germline CDR1 is PRHDT and CDR2 is FYEKMQ (reference sequence). CDR3: CASSLRFAGGAPINEQFF. The CDR3 DNA is TGTGCCAGCAGCTTAAGGTTTGCGGGAGGGGCTCCTATCAATGAGCAGTTCTTC.

The V gene is TRBV28, the J gene TRBJ2-1, with TRBD2 matching over 7 bases. The CDR3 has 15 residues. Germline CDR1 reads MDHEN; CDR2 reads SYDVKM. V dropped 8 bases and J dropped 8; count of bases not matched to a gene: 15. The CDR3, as DNA: TGTGCCAGCCCCCCCCCGGGACTACCCGAGGATGAGCAGTTCTTC. Encoded protein: CASPPPGLPEDEQFF.

Note on this clone: Other DNA sequences in the sample encode the same CDR3. This chain links TRBV5-1 with TRBJ2-7; 9 positions agree with TRBD2. This CDR3 has 14 residues. Looked up from germline, CDR1 is SGHRS and CDR2 is YFSETQ. The J segment lost 2 bases and the V segment lost 0 bases, leaving 0 bases of the junction unmatched. CDR3 sequence reads: CASSLGTSAYEQYF. CDR3 DNA: TGCGCCAGCAGCTTGGGGACTAGCGCCTACGAGCAGTACTTC.